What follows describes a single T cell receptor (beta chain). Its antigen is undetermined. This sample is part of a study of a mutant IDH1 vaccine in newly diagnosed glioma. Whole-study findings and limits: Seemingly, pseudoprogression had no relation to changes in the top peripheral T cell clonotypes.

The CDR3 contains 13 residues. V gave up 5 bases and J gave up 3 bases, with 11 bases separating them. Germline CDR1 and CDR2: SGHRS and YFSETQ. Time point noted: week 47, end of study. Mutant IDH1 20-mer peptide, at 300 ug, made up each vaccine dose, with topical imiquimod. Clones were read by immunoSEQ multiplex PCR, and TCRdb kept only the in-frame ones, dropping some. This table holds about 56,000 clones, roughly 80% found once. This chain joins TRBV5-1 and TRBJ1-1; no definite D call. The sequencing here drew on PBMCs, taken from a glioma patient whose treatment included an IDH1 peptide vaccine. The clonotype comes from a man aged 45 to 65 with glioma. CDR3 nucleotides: TGCGCCAGCAGATTTCGAGGCGACACTGAAGCTTTCTTT. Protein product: CASRFRGDTEAFF.